The 14 T cell receptor beta chains below were found in one sample sequenced in a study of blood T cell repertoires in COVID-19. Libraries were prepared by immunoSEQ multiplex PCR; TCRdb keeps only in-frame clonotypes and omits some of them. The table has about 200,000 clones, about 80% seen once; the top ten hold 7.5%. Specimen: PBMCs or T cells enriched from blood (not recorded which). These receptors originate from a man aged 35 to 55 who had recovered from COVID-19.

The chain couples TRBV19 to TRBJ2-1; D remains unclear. Germline lookup yields CDR1 LNHDA and CDR2 SQIVND (reference sequence). Trimming shortened V by 3 bases and J by 4 bases, and 13 bases separated the two germline ends. This CDR3 contains 15 residues. CDR3 residues: CASSIDLNTYNEQFF. The CDR3 coding sequence is TGTGCCAGTAGTATCGACTTGAACACTTACAATGAGCAGTTCTTC.

This chain joins TRBV2 and TRBJ2-1; 12 bases fit TRBD2. J lost 4 bases, V lost 6 bases, and 4 bases had no gene match. Germline values: CDR1 SNHLY, CDR2 FYNNEI. The CDR3 runs to 15 residues. The CDR3 sequence: CASRLGTSGYNEQFF. In DNA, the CDR3 is TGTGCCAGCAGACTTGGGACTAGCGGGTACAATGAGCAGTTCTTC.

This clone has just a few counts. This rearrangement joins TRBV14 to TRBJ1-1; a weak D match, TRBD1 (6 bases). Germline lookup yields CDR1 SGHDN and CDR2 FVKESK. V dropped 4 bases and J dropped 1 base, with 13 bases sitting between them. There are 15 residues in the CDR3. The CDR3, as DNA: TGTGCCAGCAGCCGGACGAGACAGGCGAACACTGAAGCTTTCTTT. Amino acid sequence: CASSRTRQANTEAFF.

The gene calls are TRBV29-1 and TRBJ2-4; D is unclear. This CDR3 region has 12 residues. V lost 6 bases and J 8 bases, leaving 14 bases between the germline ends. CDR1 and CDR2 (germline): SQVTM, ANQGSEA. The CDR3 protein is CSVAPGGDIQYF. CDR3 in DNA: TGCAGCGTAGCGCCCGGCGGCGACATTCAGTACTTC.

The gene calls are TRBV5-1 and TRBJ1-6; D remains ambiguous. The germline V and J ends were trimmed by 0 bases and 9 bases, with 13 bases remaining between them. This CDR3 region has 15 residues. Per the germline V gene, CDR1 is SGHRS and CDR2 is YFSETQ. CDR3 protein: CASSLDFPSSSPLHF. The DNA of the CDR3 is TGCGCCAGCAGCTTGGACTTCCCTAGTAGTTCACCCCTCCACTTT.

The chain couples TRBV3-1 (or the pseudogene TRBV3-2) to TRBJ1-5; TRBD1 might be the D (5 bases). This CDR3 is 14 amino acids long. CDR1 and CDR2 (germline): LGHDT, YNNKEL (reference sequence). Trimming removed 4 bases from V and 5 bases from J, with 12 bases in between. CDR3 nucleotides: TGTGCCAGCAGCCCTCTGGCGGGGCATCAGCCCCAGCATTTT. This gives the protein CASSPLAGHQPQHF.

The chain uses TRBV10-3 and TRBJ2-2; 11 bases fit TRBD2. There are 20 residues in the CDR3. Trimming at V came to 4 bases and at J to 4 bases, leaving 17 bases not matched to a gene. Germline V gene sequence: CDR1 ENHRY, CDR2 SYGVKD. CDR3 region: CAISASPRGSGGAGTGELFF. The CDR3 DNA follows: TGTGCCATCAGTGCTTCACCGAGAGGTAGCGGGGGGGCGGGCACCGGGGAGCTGTTTTTT.

This rearrangement joins TRBV30 to TRBJ1-2; a weak D match, TRBD1 (6 bases). V gave up 2 bases and J gave up 8 bases, with 18 bases separating them. The germline gives CDR1 GTSNPN, CDR2 SVGIG (reference sequence). The CDR3 has 14 residues. The CDR3 sequence: CAWSLGLQGRGYTF. CDR3 in DNA: TGTGCCTGGAGTCTCGGGCTACAGGGCCGGGGCTACACCTTC.

DNA of the CDR3: TGTGCCAGCACCGTGACAGGGGGCGCGGGTGAAGCTTTCTTT. Residues: CASTVTGGAGEAFF. The genes are TRBV6-5 and TRBJ1-1, with 10 bases lining up with TRBD1. Germline V gives CDR1 MNHEY, CDR2 SVGAGI. J lost 7 bases, V lost 7 bases, and 9 bases had no gene match. The CDR3 sequence is 14 residues long.

The chain carries TRBV10-3 and TRBJ1-4, with 8 positions matching TRBD1. Germline V lookup: CDR1 ENHRY, CDR2 SYGVKD. The CDR3 consists of 15 residues. Germline trimming cut 6 bases from V and 3 bases from J; bases unmatched to any gene: 6. This CDR3 is CAIRDTGGANEKLFF. Here the CDR3 DNA reads TGTGCCATCAGAGATACAGGGGGTGCTAATGAAAAACTGTTTTTT.

The chain carries TRBV5-4 and TRBJ1-1; D not certain. Germline V gene sequence: CDR1 SGHNT, CDR2 YYREEE (reference sequence). V was shortened by 0 bases and J by 2 bases, with 17 bases between the two germline ends. The CDR3 sequence is 17 residues long. CDR3 in DNA: TGTGCCAGCAGCTTGGCCTTAGGGAGAGGGCCAAACACTGAAGCTTTCTTT. As protein: CASSLALGRGPNTEAFF.

J is TRBJ1-5 and V is TRBV2; 7 bases match TRBD1. The germline V gene encodes CDR1 SNHLY and CDR2 FYNNEI. V lost 8 bases, J lost 3 bases, and 4 bases stayed unmatched. This CDR3 is 13 amino acids long. The CDR3 nucleotides are TGTGCCAGCGGACAGGAACTCAATCAGCCCCAGCATTTT. This codes for CASGQELNQPQHF.

This chain uses TRBV6-5 with TRBJ2-5; 8 nucleotides line up with TRBD1. After removal of 5 bases from V and 9 bases from J, the junction contained 8 bases not matched to a gene. CDR1 MNHEY and CDR2 SVGAGI come from the germline V gene. This CDR3 region has 13 residues. The CDR3 protein is CASSRGQGRAQYF. Here the CDR3 DNA reads TGTGCCAGCAGTCGAGGACAGGGACGGGCCCAGTACTTC.

The chain couples TRBV24-1 to TRBJ2-7, with TRBD1 matching over 8 bases. CDR3 length: 16 residues. The junction had 11 bases not matched to a gene; V was cut back by 2 bases and J by 6 bases. Per the germline V gene, CDR1 is KGHDR and CDR2 is SFDVKD. The CDR3 is CATSDYSRTGSGEQYF. In DNA, the CDR3 is TGTGCCACCAGTGATTACAGTAGGACAGGGAGTGGCGAGCAGTACTTC.